Listed below are T cell receptor beta chains from one sample, sequenced in a study of identical twins. MiXCR was run by TCRdb on the 5' RACE reads, yielding one entry per CDR3 protein. The data contain 650,000 to 750,000 distinct CDR3 sequences, 21% of them singletons. In addition, the sample was reused for a study of T cells expressing NK-cell markers.

Sequencing was done on a sample of PBMCs. These receptors originate from a woman aged 18-29 years in good health. The CDR3 runs from the conserved cysteine through the conserved F or W. D genes are given only for firm matches. Part of the rows lack a size; the others show once, few, many or a class for expanded clones.

J gene: TRBJ2-1
D gene: .
clone size: .
V gene: TRBV27
CDR3 DNA: TGTGCCAGCAATCCGGGGGTAACCTACAATGAGCAGTTCTTC
CDR3 protein: CASNPGVTYNEQFF

J gene: TRBJ2-7
D gene: TRBD2
clone size: .
V gene: TRBV2
CDR3 DNA: TGTGCCAGCAGAGGACTAGCGGGATTCTACGAGCAGTACTTC
CDR3 protein: CASRGLAGFYEQYF

J gene: TRBJ2-1
D gene: TRBD2
clone size: .
V gene: TRBV7-9
CDR3 DNA: TGTGCCAGCAGCTGGACTAGCGGGAGCTGGGGCAATGAGCAGTTCTTC
CDR3 protein: CASSWTSGSWGNEQFF

J gene: TRBJ2-7
D gene: .
clone size: .
V gene: TRBV5-1
CDR3 DNA: TGCGCCAGCAGAGTAGGGGAGTTCTACGAGCAGTACTTC
CDR3 protein: CASRVGEFYEQYF

J gene: TRBJ1-1
D gene: .
clone size: few
V gene: TRBV28
CDR3 DNA: TGTGCCAGCAGTTTCGTAGGGCGGGCTTTCTTT
CDR3 protein: CASSFVGRAFF

J gene: TRBJ1-1
D gene: TRBD1
clone size: many
V gene: TRBV12-3/TRBV12-4
CDR3 DNA: TGTGCCAGCAGGGACAGGGCCACTGAAGCTTTCTTT
CDR3 protein: CASRDRATEAFF

J gene: TRBJ1-1
D gene: .
clone size: few
V gene: TRBV12-3/TRBV12-4
CDR3 DNA: TGTGCCAGCAGTTTAAGGGATAGCGGTGAAGCTTTCTTT
CDR3 protein: CASSLRDSGEAFF

J gene: TRBJ1-1
D gene: .
clone size: few
V gene: TRBV6-1
CDR3 DNA: TGTGCCAGCAGCCAGGGGCGGACGTGGACTGAAGCTTTCTTT
CDR3 protein: CASSQGRTWTEAFF

J gene: TRBJ2-2
D gene: TRBD1
clone size: .
V gene: TRBV5-1
CDR3 DNA: TGCGCCAGCACGAGGGGGCAGAACACCGGGGAGCTGTTTTTT
CDR3 protein: CASTRGQNTGELFF

J gene: TRBJ2-1
D gene: TRBD2
clone size: many
V gene: TRBV12-3/TRBV12-4
CDR3 DNA: TGTGCCAGCAGCCCTGGAATAGCGGGGAGCGAGCAGTTCTTC
CDR3 protein: CASSPGIAGSEQFF

J gene: TRBJ2-7
D gene: .
clone size: .
V gene: TRBV6-1
CDR3 DNA: TGTGCCAGCAGCCTCCGAGGGGCCCACGAGCAGTACTTC
CDR3 protein: CASSLRGAHEQYF

J gene: TRBJ1-5
D gene: .
clone size: many
V gene: TRBV24-1
CDR3 DNA: TGTGCCACCCCGAGGGATCAGCATTTT
CDR3 protein: CATPRDQHF

J gene: TRBJ1-2
D gene: TRBD1
clone size: .
V gene: TRBV24-1
CDR3 DNA: TGTGCCACCAGTGACCGGACAGGGGAAGGCGGCTACACCTTC
CDR3 protein: CATSDRTGEGGYTF

J gene: TRBJ1-2
D gene: TRBD1
clone size: .
V gene: TRBV20-1
CDR3 DNA: TGCAGTGCTAGTCGTAGCCGGACAGGAGGCTACACCTTC
CDR3 protein: CSASRSRTGGYTF

J gene: TRBJ2-7
D gene: .
clone size: many
V gene: TRBV7-2
CDR3 DNA: TGTGCCAGCAGCTTTCCGCGACAGTCCTCCTACGAGCAGTACTTC
CDR3 protein: CASSFPRQSSYEQYF

J gene: TRBJ2-7
D gene: TRBD2
clone size: .
V gene: TRBV20-1
CDR3 DNA: TGCAGTGCTAGGGGGACTACCTACGAGCAGTACTTC
CDR3 protein: CSARGTTYEQYF

J gene: TRBJ2-2
D gene: .
clone size: .
V gene: TRBV29-1
CDR3 DNA: TGCAGCGTTGAGCAGTTCAACGGGGAGCTGTTTTTT
CDR3 protein: CSVEQFNGELFF

J gene: TRBJ1-2
D gene: .
clone size: many
V gene: TRBV7-9
CDR3 DNA: TGTGCCAGCGGGACACCATCTAACTATGGCTACACCTTC
CDR3 protein: CASGTPSNYGYTF

J gene: TRBJ2-7
D gene: .
clone size: few
V gene: TRBV6-6
CDR3 DNA: TGTGCCAGCAGTACCTCCCACGAGCAGTACTTC
CDR3 protein: CASSTSHEQYF

J gene: TRBJ2-2
D gene: .
clone size: few
V gene: TRBV12-3/TRBV12-4
CDR3 DNA: TGTGCCAGCAGACCGCAGGGACCCACCGGGGAGCTGTTTTTT
CDR3 protein: CASRPQGPTGELFF

J gene: TRBJ2-4
D gene: .
clone size: .
V gene: TRBV21-1
CDR3 DNA: TGTGCCTCCTACCCTCCTAGCGGGGTAAAAAACATTCAGTACTTC
CDR3 protein: CASYPPSGVKNIQYF

J gene: TRBJ1-2
D gene: TRBD1
clone size: few
V gene: TRBV29-1
CDR3 DNA: TGCAGCGTACAGGGGGACTATGGCTACACCTTC
CDR3 protein: CSVQGDYGYTF

J gene: TRBJ1-6
D gene: .
clone size: few
V gene: TRBV12-3/TRBV12-4
CDR3 DNA: TGTGCCAGCAAGGAAGAAGGGCCTAATTCACCCCTCCACTTT
CDR3 protein: CASKEEGPNSPLHF

J gene: TRBJ1-2
D gene: .
clone size: .
V gene: TRBV27
CDR3 DNA: TGTGCCAGCAGGGAAATTGGCTACACCTTC
CDR3 protein: CASREIGYTF

J gene: TRBJ2-1
D gene: TRBD2
clone size: few
V gene: TRBV6-1
CDR3 DNA: TGTGCCAGCATCTCGGGACTAGCGGGGCGCCTTGAGCAGTTCTTC
CDR3 protein: CASISGLAGRLEQFF

J gene: TRBJ2-1
D gene: TRBD1
clone size: .
V gene: TRBV18
CDR3 DNA: TGTGCCAGCTCACGAAGTACAGGGGAAATAAATGAGCAGTTCTTC
CDR3 protein: CASSRSTGEINEQFF

J gene: TRBJ2-3
D gene: TRBD1
clone size: many
V gene: TRBV29-1
CDR3 DNA: TGCAGCGTGGCACAGGGGGCGACGGATACGCAGTATTTT
CDR3 protein: CSVAQGATDTQYF

J gene: TRBJ2-5
D gene: .
clone size: few
V gene: TRBV20-1
CDR3 DNA: TGCGGACCCCTAGCGAGGGGGGAGACCCAGTACTTC
CDR3 protein: CGPLARGETQYF

J gene: TRBJ2-5
D gene: .
clone size: .
V gene: TRBV29-1
CDR3 DNA: TGCAGCGTGGGAACTTTCGGACGTATCCAAGAGACCCAGTACTTC
CDR3 protein: CSVGTFGRIQETQYF

J gene: TRBJ2-1
D gene: TRBD2
clone size: many
V gene: TRBV7-9
CDR3 DNA: TGTGCCAGCAGCTTTTCAGCGGGAGACGGTGAGCAGTTCTTC
CDR3 protein: CASSFSAGDGEQFF

J gene: TRBJ1-2
D gene: TRBD1
clone size: few
V gene: TRBV10-3
CDR3 DNA: TGTGCCATCAGTGAGTCCAGGGGACAGGGGATGCACACCTTC
CDR3 protein: CAISESRGQGMHTF